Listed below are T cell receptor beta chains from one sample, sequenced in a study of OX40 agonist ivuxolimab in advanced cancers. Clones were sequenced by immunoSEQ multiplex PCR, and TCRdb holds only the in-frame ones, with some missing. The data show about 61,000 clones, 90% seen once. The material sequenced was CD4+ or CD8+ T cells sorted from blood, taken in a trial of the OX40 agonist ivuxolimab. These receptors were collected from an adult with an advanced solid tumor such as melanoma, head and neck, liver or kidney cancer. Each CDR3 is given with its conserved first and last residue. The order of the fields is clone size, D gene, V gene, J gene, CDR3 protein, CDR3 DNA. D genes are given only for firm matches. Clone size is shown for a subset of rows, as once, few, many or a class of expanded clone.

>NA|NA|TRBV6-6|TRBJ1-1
CASSYISRDTEAFF
TGTGCCAGCAGTTACATCTCAAGGGACACTGAAGCTTTCTTT
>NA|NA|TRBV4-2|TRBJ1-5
CASSQQGGAEGQPQHF
TGTGCCAGCAGCCAACAGGGCGGAGCAGAGGGTCAGCCCCAGCATTTT
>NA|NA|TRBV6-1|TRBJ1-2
CASSENWGGDYGYTF
TGTGCCAGCAGTGAAAATTGGGGGGGCGACTATGGCTACACCTTC
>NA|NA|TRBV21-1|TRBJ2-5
CASWAPTGVTQYF
TGTGCCAGCTGGGCGCCGACCGGGGTGACCCAGTACTTC
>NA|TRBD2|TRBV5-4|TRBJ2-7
CASSFRGGSVNEQYF
TGTGCCAGCAGCTTCCGGGGCGGGAGTGTGAACGAGCAGTACTTC
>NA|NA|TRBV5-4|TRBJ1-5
CASSFDDQPQHF
TGTGCCAGCAGCTTCGACGATCAGCCCCAGCATTTT
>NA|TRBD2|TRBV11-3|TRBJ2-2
CASSFRTSGRNTGELFF
TGTGCCAGCAGCTTCAGGACTAGCGGGAGGAACACCGGGGAGCTGTTTTTT
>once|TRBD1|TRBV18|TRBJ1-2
CASSPKNLGQGGYGYTF
TGTGCCAGCTCACCAAAGAATTTGGGACAGGGAGGATATGGCTACACCTTC
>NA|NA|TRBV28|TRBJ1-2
CASTLGAGGGFGDTF
TGTGCCAGCACCTTGGGGGCCGGCGGGGGATTTGGGGACACCTTC
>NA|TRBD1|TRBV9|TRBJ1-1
CASSVQGDNTEAFF
TGTGCCAGCAGCGTTCAGGGGGATAACACTGAAGCTTTCTTT
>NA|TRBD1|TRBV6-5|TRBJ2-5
CASSPGTGGYGTQYF
TGTGCCAGCAGTCCGGGGACAGGGGGTTACGGGACCCAGTACTTC
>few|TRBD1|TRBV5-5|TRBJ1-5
CASSLVQGGQPQHF
TGTGCCAGCAGCTTGGTACAGGGGGGCCAGCCCCAGCATTTT
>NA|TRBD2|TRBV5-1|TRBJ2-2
CASSPYSGTSPPGELFF
TGCGCCAGCAGCCCATACTCCGGGACTAGCCCTCCCGGGGAGCTGTTTTTT
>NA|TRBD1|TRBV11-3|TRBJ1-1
CASSLRTGEAFF
TGTGCCAGCAGCTTAAGGACAGGTGAAGCTTTCTTT
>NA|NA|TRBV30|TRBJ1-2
CATRESGYTF
TGTGCCACCCGAGAATCTGGCTACACCTTC
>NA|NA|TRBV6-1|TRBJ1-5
CASSEASGVYQPQHF
TGTGCCAGCAGTGAAGCTTCTGGGGTCTATCAGCCCCAGCATTTT
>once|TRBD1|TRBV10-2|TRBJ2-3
CASTPRDRADTQYF
TGCGCCAGCACCCCCCGCGACAGGGCAGATACGCAGTATTTT
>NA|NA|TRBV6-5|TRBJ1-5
CASNWGDSNQPQHF
TGTGCCAGCAACTGGGGGGATAGCAATCAGCCCCAGCATTTT
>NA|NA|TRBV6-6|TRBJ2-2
CASNPNTGELFF
TGTGCCAGCAATCCGAACACCGGGGAGCTGTTTTTT
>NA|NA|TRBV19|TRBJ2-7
CASSIGATYEQYF
TGTGCCAGTAGCATCGGGGCCACCTACGAGCAGTACTTC
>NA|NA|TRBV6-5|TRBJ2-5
CASSYLRGVQTQYF
TGTGCCAGCAGTTACCTCAGGGGGGTACAGACCCAGTACTTC
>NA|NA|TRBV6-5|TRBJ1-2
CASSPSPRWGGYTF
TGTGCCAGCAGTCCGAGCCCGCGGTGGGGCGGCTACACCTTC